This entry features one T cell receptor (beta chain) sequence. Its target is unknown. In alopecia areata patients, both lesional scalp punch biopsies and peripheral blood were collected. The data were obtained in a study of CD8+ T cells in alopecia areata. cDNA serving as the sequencing template came from extracted, reverse transcribed RNA. The method was immunoSEQ multiplex PCR; TCRdb's version includes in-frame clones alone and lacks a portion of them. Of 100,000 to 150,000 clones listed, about 46% are singletons. There are 14 residues in the CDR3. CDR1 is SGDLS, CDR2 YYNGEE, per germline. V lost 0 bases and J lost 6, with 11 bases in between. Findings of the study overall: Normal-skin resident alphabeta T cells also appear among scalp sample sequences. An increase in clonality over normal scalp was evident in lesional scalp, especially alopecia totalis/universalis.

The chain couples TRBV9 to TRBJ2-3; unclear D gene. Sequencing used NKG2D-low CD8+ T cells sorted from blood. This sequence was found in a human donor with alopecia areata. The CDR3 coding sequence is TGTGCCAGCAGCGTAGCCCTCGAGCAGGATACGCAGTATTTT. Protein: CASSVALEQDTQYF.